Each of the 12 T cell receptor beta chains below was sequenced from the same sample in a study of shared clonotypes between healthy human individuals. Profiled with immunoSEQ multiplex PCR; TCRdb holds only in-frame clones, not every one. The table records 110,000 or so clones, about two thirds of them present only once. Sequenced material: memory CD8+ T cells sorted from blood. Documented subset: CD45RO+ cells pooled with CCR7-negative TemRA cells. These receptors all come from a woman aged 25 to 39 in good health.

The rearrangement uses TRBV20-1 and TRBJ2-3, with D hard to call. Between the trimmed V and J ends, which lost 5 bases and 6 bases, there was a span of 9 bases. CDR1 and CDR2 from the germline V gene are DFQATT and SNEGSKA (reference sequence). The CDR3 is made up of 11 amino acids. CDR3 DNA: TGCAGTGCTTTTAGATGGGATACGCAGTATTTT. This codes for CSAFRWDTQYF.

This clone was detected many times. The chain combines TRBV29-1 with TRBJ2-1, with 10 bases that match TRBD1. Germline trimming cut 2 bases from V and 4 bases from J; bases unmatched to any gene: 5. This CDR3 is 15 amino acids long. CDR1 SQVTM and CDR2 ANQGSEA come from the germline V gene. This CDR3 reads CSVETGTGAYNEQFF. The CDR3 DNA reads as TGCAGCGTTGAAACCGGGACAGGGGCTTACAATGAGCAGTTCTTC.

V gene TRBV21-1 combines with J gene TRBJ1-1; TRBD1 is the table's D call, not checked against the DNA. TRBV21-1 is listed as a pseudogene. The CDR3 is 15 amino acids. The CDR3, as DNA: TGTGCCAGCAGCAAATACGCCAGGGTGAACACTGAAGCTTTCTTT. This encodes CASSKYARVNTEAFF.

To note about this clone: The junction departs from the called germline gene at one end, perhaps through a read error. The chain links TRBV19 to TRBJ2-2; D is possibly TRBD2 (5 bases). The CDR3 covers 12 residues. Germline CDR1 is LNHDA and CDR2 is SQIVND (reference sequence). The CDR3 sequence: CAKSLGVRGAVF. DNA of the CDR3: TGTGCCAAATCTTTGGGTGTTCGGGGAGCTGTTTTT. Looking up the rest from reference TRBV19 and TRBJ2-2 gives the full variable domain: DGGITQSPKYLFRKEGQNVTLSCEQNLNHDAMYWYRQDPGQGLRLIYYSQIVNDFQKGDIAEGYSVSREKKESFPLTVTSAQKNPTAFYLCAKSLGVRGAVFGEGSRLTVL.

This clone appeared a few times. The chain joins TRBV18 to TRBJ1-6; TRBD1 might be the D (5 bases). The CDR3 runs 14 residues. Between the trimmed V and J ends, which lost 6 bases and 6 bases, there was a span of 12 bases. Germline CDR1 is KGHSH and CDR2 is LQKENI. CDR3 region: CASSRGARNSPLHF. The DNA of the CDR3 is TGTGCCAGCTCCCGAGGGGCGCGTAATTCACCCCTCCACTTT.

This clone was observed a handful of times. The chain couples TRBV5-4 to TRBJ2-3; 12 nucleotides align to TRBD2. Trimming took 0 bases from V and 1 from J; bases not matched to a gene: 3. Germline V lookup: CDR1 SGHNT, CDR2 YYREEE (reference sequence). The CDR3 sequence is 17 residues long. CDR3 bases: TGTGCCAGCAGCTTGGGACTAGCGGGAGCCCGCACAGATACGCAGTATTTT. Encoded protein: CASSLGLAGARTDTQYF.

This clone was detected ten times or more. The chain combines TRBV9 with TRBJ2-3, with TRBD2 identical over 11 bases. Germline CDR1 and CDR2: SGDLS and YYNGEE. Trimming at V came to 2 bases and at J to 5 bases, leaving 7 bases not matched to a gene. This CDR3 has 16 residues. The chain's CDR3 is CASSVTSGNHGDTQYF. In DNA, the CDR3 is TGTGCCAGCAGCGTGACTAGCGGGAACCACGGAGATACGCAGTATTTT.

The chain joins TRBV2 to TRBJ2-7; 10 bases are shared with TRBD1. This CDR3 region has 15 residues. V gave up 2 bases and J gave up 2 bases; unmatched junction bases: 3. Germline loops: CDR1 SNHLY, CDR2 FYNNEI. CDR3 DNA: TGTGCCAGCAGTGAACTGGGGACAGGGGCCTACGAGCAGTACTTC. It translates to CASSELGTGAYEQYF. Looking up the rest from reference TRBV2 and TRBJ2-7 gives the full variable domain: EPEVTQTPSHQVTQMGQEVILRCVPISNHLYFYWYRQILGQKVEFLVSFYNNEISEKSEIFDDQFSVERPDGSNFTLKIRSTKLEDSAMYFCASSELGTGAYEQYFGPGTRLTVT.

Only one count was recorded for this clone. The chain links TRBV10-3 to TRBJ1-1; a possible D gene is TRBD1 (6 bases). V was trimmed by 6 bases and J by 7 bases, leaving 15 bases between them. Germline V gives CDR1 ENHRY, CDR2 SYGVKD. CDR3 size: 13 residues. CDR3 sequence reads: CAIRQQGTIEAFF. CDR3 coding DNA: TGTGCCATCAGGCAACAGGGAACAATTGAAGCTTTCTTT.

V and J are TRBV11-2 and TRBJ1-2; 7 positions match TRBD1. The CDR3 is 15 residues long. With 4 bases clipped from V and 6 bases from J, the junction kept 11 bases outside the gene matches. Germline lookup yields CDR1 SGHAT and CDR2 FQNNGV. CDR3 coding DNA: TGTGCCAGCAGCTCGACGCACAGGGGCCGAGATGGCTACACCTTC. Its translation: CASSSTHRGRDGYTF.

The chain is built from TRBV6-1 and TRBJ2-7; either TRBD1 or TRBD2 may supply D (5 bases each). Trimming cost V 1 base and J 4 bases, with 11 bases left between them. Germline V gene data show CDR1 as MNHNS and CDR2 as SASEGT. This CDR3 is built from 14 residues. The CDR3 loop reads CASSEGGEGYEQYF. The CDR3 nucleotides read TGTGCCAGCAGTGAAGGGGGCGAGGGTTACGAGCAGTACTTC.

The rearrangement uses TRBV6-4 and TRBJ1-5; D unclear. The ends were cut back, 2 bases at V and 7 bases at J, with 9 bases in the middle. The CDR3 is 13 amino acids. Per the germline V gene, CDR1 is MRHNA and CDR2 is SNTAGT. The CDR3, as DNA: TGTGCCAGCAGTGACGCACTCGGGCAGCCCCAGCATTTT. This translates into CASSDALGQPQHF.